The sequence of this TCR beta chain was determined in a study of early T cells in non-severe SARS-CoV-2 infection. Study-level information: The study sequenced bulk RNA from unsorted whole blood, with chains unpaired. Study outcomes and limitations: Matching with VDJdb favored anti-spike CD8 responses (missing private and CD4 specificities).

As part of library construction, unique molecular identifiers were attached to individual cDNA molecules. TCRdb reanalysed the 5' RACE reads using MiXCR and keeps one entry per CDR3 protein. The table lists approximately 67,000 distinct CDR3 sequences, roughly 10% of them singletons. Comment on this clonotype: Its cognate antigen is unknown.

This clonotype was obtained from an adult who was a healthcare worker with PCR-confirmed SARS-CoV-2 infection or an uninfected control (not recorded which). Sequenced input: whole blood.

The CDR3 nucleotides read TGCAGTGCTAGAGGAGGGCCCTCAACTAATGAAAAACTGTTTTTT. This translates into CSARGGPSTNEKLFF. The chain carries TRBV20-1 and TRBJ1-4, with D hard to call. The CDR3 extends over 15 amino acids. Germline V gene sequence: CDR1 DFQATT, CDR2 SNEGSKA (reference sequence). Trimming left V 1 base short and J 0 bases short, with 9 bases between.